Listed below are T cell receptor beta chains from one sample, sequenced in a study of T-cell memory formation after mild COVID-19. TCRdb used MiXCR to reprocess the 5' RACE reads, holding one entry per CDR3 protein. Among 200,000 to 300,000 distinct CDR3 sequences listed, 15% were seen once. The sample consisted of PBMCs or a T cell subset sorted from them (not recorded which). The receptor set was obtained from an adult woman who had mild COVID-19 (a few samples of this study predate the infection). Cell type and time point are not known. Both conserved end residues are part of each CDR3. Fields, in order: CDR3 protein, CDR3 DNA, D gene, J gene, V gene, clone size. D genes are given only for firm matches. Some rows mark clone size as missing; the rest say once, few, many or name a class of expanded clone.

cdr3_aa: CASSSKRGNIHNEQFF
cdr3_nt: TGTGCCAGCAGCTCGAAGCGGGGGAATATCCACAATGAGCAGTTCTTC
d_call: TRBD2
j_call: TRBJ2-1
v_call: TRBV13
clone_size: NA

cdr3_aa: CASIPGGSNEQFF
cdr3_nt: TGTGCCAGTATCCCAGGGGGGTCGAATGAGCAGTTCTTC
d_call: NA
j_call: TRBJ2-1
v_call: TRBV19
clone_size: few

cdr3_aa: CSVGGLETGAQYF
cdr3_nt: TGCAGCGTTGGGGGACTAGAAACCGGGGCGCAGTATTTT
d_call: TRBD2
j_call: TRBJ2-3
v_call: TRBV29-1
clone_size: NA

cdr3_aa: CASSLEGRTSGYEQYF
cdr3_nt: TGCGCCAGCAGCTTGGAAGGCCGGACCTCCGGATACGAGCAGTACTTC
d_call: NA
j_call: TRBJ2-7
v_call: TRBV5-1
clone_size: few

cdr3_aa: CASSRTGGADYGYTF
cdr3_nt: TGTGCCAGCAGCAGGACAGGGGGCGCGGACTATGGCTACACCTTC
d_call: TRBD1
j_call: TRBJ1-2
v_call: TRBV12-3/TRBV12-4
clone_size: few

cdr3_aa: CASSPQGASTEAFF
cdr3_nt: TGTGCCAGCAGCCCCCAGGGGGCGAGCACTGAAGCTTTCTTT
d_call: TRBD1
j_call: TRBJ1-1
v_call: TRBV4-2
clone_size: few

cdr3_aa: CASRSGLAGGLESDTQYF
cdr3_nt: TGTGCCAGCAGGTCGGGGCTAGCGGGGGGGCTCGAGTCAGATACGCAGTATTTT
d_call: TRBD2
j_call: TRBJ2-3
v_call: TRBV12-3/TRBV12-4
clone_size: NA

cdr3_aa: CASMPLVGRNTGELFF
cdr3_nt: TGTGCCAGCATGCCCTTGGTAGGGAGGAACACCGGGGAGCTGTTTTTT
d_call: NA
j_call: TRBJ2-2
v_call: TRBV11-2
clone_size: many

cdr3_aa: CASSSVLGANYEQYF
cdr3_nt: TGTGCCAGCAGCTCCGTCCTGGGAGCTAACTACGAGCAGTACTTC
d_call: NA
j_call: TRBJ2-7
v_call: TRBV5-6
clone_size: NA

cdr3_aa: CASRRRGDTEAFF
cdr3_nt: TGTGCCAGTCGGAGGAGGGGGGACACTGAAGCTTTCTTT
d_call: NA
j_call: TRBJ1-1
v_call: TRBV19
clone_size: few

cdr3_aa: CATSRETGTEAFF
cdr3_nt: TGTGCCACCAGCAGAGAAACAGGGACTGAAGCTTTCTTT
d_call: NA
j_call: TRBJ1-1
v_call: TRBV15
clone_size: NA

cdr3_aa: CASILAGNSDTQYF
cdr3_nt: TGTGCCAGCATACTAGCGGGAAATTCTGATACGCAGTATTTT
d_call: TRBD2
j_call: TRBJ2-3
v_call: TRBV6-6
clone_size: few

cdr3_aa: CASRRQGSNYGYTF
cdr3_nt: TGTGCCAGCAGGAGACAGGGTTCTAACTATGGCTACACCTTC
d_call: TRBD1
j_call: TRBJ1-2
v_call: TRBV6-5
clone_size: NA

cdr3_aa: CASSPPVDEQYF
cdr3_nt: TGTGCCAGCAGCCCCCCCGTCGACGAGCAGTACTTC
d_call: NA
j_call: TRBJ2-7
v_call: TRBV2
clone_size: NA

cdr3_aa: CASSGPETGPNETYSNQPQHF
cdr3_nt: TGCGCCAGCAGCGGGCCGGAGACAGGGCCCAACGAAACGTATAGCAATCAGCCCCAGCATTTT
d_call: TRBD1
j_call: TRBJ1-5
v_call: TRBV5-1
clone_size: few

cdr3_aa: CSAYGQGYNSPLHF
cdr3_nt: TGCAGTGCCTATGGACAGGGGTATAATTCACCCCTCCACTTT
d_call: TRBD1
j_call: TRBJ1-6
v_call: TRBV20-1
clone_size: few

cdr3_aa: CATSDISGRAFNEQFF
cdr3_nt: TGTGCCACCAGTGATATTAGCGGGAGGGCCTTCAATGAGCAGTTCTTC
d_call: TRBD2
j_call: TRBJ2-1
v_call: TRBV24-1
clone_size: NA

cdr3_aa: CASSPMGLATDTQYF
cdr3_nt: TGTGCCAGCAGCCCTATGGGACTAGCGACAGATACGCAGTATTTT
d_call: TRBD2
j_call: TRBJ2-3
v_call: TRBV7-3
clone_size: few

cdr3_aa: CAWSRRASGYEQFF
cdr3_nt: TGTGCCTGGAGTCGCCGGGCCTCGGGCTATGAGCAGTTCTTC
d_call: NA
j_call: TRBJ2-1
v_call: TRBV30
clone_size: few

cdr3_aa: CASSLGTGGRETQYF
cdr3_nt: TGTGCCAGCAGCTTAGGGACAGGGGGACGGGAGACCCAGTACTTC
d_call: TRBD1
j_call: TRBJ2-5
v_call: TRBV7-9
clone_size: NA

cdr3_aa: CASSESEYNEQFF
cdr3_nt: TGTGCCAGCAGTGAATCAGAATACAATGAGCAGTTCTTC
d_call: NA
j_call: TRBJ2-1
v_call: TRBV2
clone_size: few

cdr3_aa: CASSQDYLSTDTQYF
cdr3_nt: TGTGCCAGCAGCCAAGACTACCTTAGCACAGATACGCAGTATTTT
d_call: NA
j_call: TRBJ2-3
v_call: TRBV7-2
clone_size: NA

cdr3_aa: CASRGPGQRTYEQYF
cdr3_nt: TGTGCCAGCAGGGGTCCGGGACAGAGAACCTACGAGCAGTACTTC
d_call: TRBD1
j_call: TRBJ2-7
v_call: TRBV7-2
clone_size: NA

cdr3_aa: CSASGEAVTVPDTQYF
cdr3_nt: TGCAGTGCTAGCGGTGAGGCGGTTACAGTTCCAGATACGCAGTATTTT
d_call: NA
j_call: TRBJ2-3
v_call: TRBV20-1
clone_size: many

cdr3_aa: CSARYRDGSPLHF
cdr3_nt: TGCAGTGCTAGATACAGGGACGGATCACCCCTCCACTTT
d_call: NA
j_call: TRBJ1-6
v_call: TRBV20-1
clone_size: NA

cdr3_aa: CATSDSQRERTGELFF
cdr3_nt: TGTGCCACCAGTGATAGTCAGAGGGAGAGAACCGGGGAGCTGTTTTTT
d_call: NA
j_call: TRBJ2-2
v_call: TRBV24-1
clone_size: NA

cdr3_aa: CSASEGYNYGYTF
cdr3_nt: TGCAGTGCTAGTGAGGGTTACAACTATGGCTACACCTTC
d_call: NA
j_call: TRBJ1-2
v_call: TRBV20-1
clone_size: NA

cdr3_aa: CASSFGSGELFF
cdr3_nt: TGTGCCAGCAGTTTCGGTTCCGGGGAGCTGTTTTTT
d_call: NA
j_call: TRBJ2-2
v_call: TRBV12-3/TRBV12-4
clone_size: many

cdr3_aa: CSVGKVLPRETQYF
cdr3_nt: TGCAGCGTCGGTAAGGTCTTGCCAAGGGAGACCCAGTACTTC
d_call: NA
j_call: TRBJ2-5
v_call: TRBV29-1
clone_size: NA

cdr3_aa: CASSYPGLAGGTQYF
cdr3_nt: TGTGCCAGCAGTTACCCGGGACTAGCGGGAGGGACGCAGTATTTT
d_call: TRBD2
j_call: TRBJ2-3
v_call: TRBV6-6
clone_size: few

cdr3_aa: CSASYGGNQPQHF
cdr3_nt: TGCAGTGCTAGCTATGGTGGGAATCAGCCCCAGCATTTT
d_call: NA
j_call: TRBJ1-5
v_call: TRBV20-1
clone_size: few

cdr3_aa: CASSVDGRRFSTDTQYF
cdr3_nt: TGTGCCAGCAGCGTAGATGGCCGACGTTTCAGCACAGATACGCAGTATTTT
d_call: NA
j_call: TRBJ2-3
v_call: TRBV9
clone_size: few

cdr3_aa: CASSLALAGRGEQYF
cdr3_nt: TGTGCCAGCAGCTTGGCCCTAGCGGGGCGTGGAGAGCAGTACTTC
d_call: TRBD2
j_call: TRBJ2-7
v_call: TRBV7-2
clone_size: NA